Following are 8 T cell receptor beta chains from one sample sequenced in a study of OX40 agonist ivuxolimab in advanced cancers. The method was immunoSEQ multiplex PCR; TCRdb's version includes in-frame clones alone and lacks a portion of them. Among just under 75,000 clones listed, roughly 90% were seen once. The sample here was CD4+ or CD8+ T cells sorted from blood, taken in a trial of the OX40 agonist ivuxolimab. The receptors stem from an adult with an advanced solid tumor such as melanoma, head and neck, liver or kidney cancer.

The V and J genes are TRBV7-8 and TRBJ2-3, with 12 nucleotides matching TRBD2. Germline V gene sequence: CDR1 SGHVS, CDR2 FQNEAQ. The CDR3 sequence is 14 residues long. V shed 5 bases, J shed 6 bases, and the junction held 3 bases outside the gene matches. Written as DNA, the CDR3 is TGTGCCAGCAGCACCCTAGCGGGAGGGGATACGCAGTATTTT. This translates into CASSTLAGGDTQYF.

This clone was observed a single time. The chain recombines TRBV28 with TRBJ2-7; TRBD2 is a possible D gene (6 bases). V was pared by 10 bases and J by 0 bases, with 19 bases between. The CDR3 consists of 15 residues. The germline gives CDR1 MDHEN, CDR2 SYDVKM. The CDR3 loop reads CATLRSSVGSYEQYF. The CDR3 DNA is TGTGCCACCCTGCGCTCTAGCGTGGGCTCCTACGAGCAGTACTTC.

The chain links TRBV6-5 to TRBJ2-5, with D unclear. Trimming pared 2 bases from V and 0 bases from J, leaving 7 bases between. The germline V gene has CDR1 MNHEY and CDR2 SVGAGI. The CDR3 sequence is 14 residues long. As DNA, the CDR3 is TGTGCCAGCAGTTACCGCCAGTACCAAGAGACCCAGTACTTC. It codes for CASSYRQYQETQYF.

The chain carries TRBV19 and TRBJ2-3, with D maybe TRBD1 (6 bases). The CDR3 loop spans 14 amino acids. Germline V CDR1 and CDR2: LNHDA, SQIVND (reference sequence). Trimming took off 1 base at V and 1 base at J, with 6 bases between the two ends. Written as DNA, the CDR3 is TGTGCCAGTAGTATAGGGACAGGCACAGATACGCAGTATTTT. This translates into CASSIGTGTDTQYF.

The rearrangement joins TRBV5-4 to TRBJ2-5; D might be TRBD1 (5 bases). The length of the CDR3 is 16 residues. Trimming cost V 6 bases and J 2 bases, with 20 bases left between them. CDR1 and CDR2 from the germline V gene are SGHNT and YYREEE (reference sequence). The DNA for the CDR3 is TGTGCCAGCAACCCCGGGTCCAGGGTTGTTCAAGAGACCCAGTACTTC. Residues: CASNPGSRVVQETQYF. The variable domain in full, completed from reference TRBV5-4 and TRBJ2-5, reads ETGVTQSPTHLIKTRGQQVTLRCSSQSGHNTVSWYQQALGQGPQFIFQYYREEENGRGNFPPRFSGLQFPNYSSELNVNALELDDSALYLCASNPGSRVVQETQYFGPGTRLLVL.

V usage is TRBV5-6 and J usage is TRBJ2-7; D is undetermined. Germline CDR1 SGHDT, CDR2 YYEEEE. Trimming removed 0 bases from V and 3 bases from J, with 4 bases in between. The length of the CDR3 is 12 residues. The CDR3 here is CASSLASYEQYF. As DNA, the CDR3 is TGTGCCAGCAGCTTGGCTAGCTACGAGCAGTACTTC.

The V call is TRBV5-1, the J call TRBJ1-2; possibly TRBD1 for D (6 bases). In germline, CDR1 is SGHRS, CDR2 YFSETQ. The length of the CDR3 is 16 residues. V lost 0 bases and J 4 bases, leaving 16 bases between the germline ends. In DNA form, the CDR3 reads TGCGCCAGCAGCTTGGCGGTCAGGGGCAACACCTATGGCTACACCTTC. Its protein product is CASSLAVRGNTYGYTF. Looking up the rest from reference TRBV5-1 and TRBJ1-2 gives the full variable domain: KAGVTQTPRYLIKTRGQQVTLSCSPISGHRSVSWYQQTPGQGLQFLFEYFSETQRNKGNFPGRFSGRQFSNSRSEMNVSTLELGDSALYLCASSLAVRGNTYGYTFGSGTRLTVV.

The chain employs TRBV19 and TRBJ2-4, with D perhaps matching TRBD1 (6 bases). The V end was cut by 9 bases, the J end by 1 base, with 13 bases between. This CDR3 has 14 residues. Looked up from germline, CDR1 is LNHDA and CDR2 is SQIVND (reference sequence). CDR3 in DNA: TGTGCCAGCCGGACAGTTGAGGCCAAAAACATTCAGTACTTC. The encoded protein is CASRTVEAKNIQYF.